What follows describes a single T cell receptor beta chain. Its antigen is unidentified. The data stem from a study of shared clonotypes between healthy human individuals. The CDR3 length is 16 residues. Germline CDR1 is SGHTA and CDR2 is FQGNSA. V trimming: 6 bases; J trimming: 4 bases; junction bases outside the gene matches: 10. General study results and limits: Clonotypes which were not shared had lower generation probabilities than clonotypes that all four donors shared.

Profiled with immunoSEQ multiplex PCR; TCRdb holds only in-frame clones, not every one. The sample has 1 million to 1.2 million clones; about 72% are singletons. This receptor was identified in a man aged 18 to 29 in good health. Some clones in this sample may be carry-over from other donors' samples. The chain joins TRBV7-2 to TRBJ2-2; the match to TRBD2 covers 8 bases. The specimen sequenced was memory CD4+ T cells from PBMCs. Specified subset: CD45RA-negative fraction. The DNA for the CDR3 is TGTGCCAGCAGGGGACCGAGGACTAGCCTCACCGGGGAGCTGTTTTTT. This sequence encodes CASRGPRTSLTGELFF.